Following are 14 T cell receptor beta chains from one sample sequenced in a study of blood T cell repertoires in COVID-19 (dated by TCRdb to 2018 to 2021). Libraries were prepared through the immunoSEQ multiplex PCR assay. TCRdb's version of the immuneACCESS table is confined to in-frame rearrangements and falls short of the full clone set. An unresolved V gene accounts for under half of the shortfall where checked; the remainder is of unknown origin. In this sample the table shows around 230,000 clones, 88% of which occur a single time. The ten biggest clones cover roughly 2.6% of the sample. Sequenced: PBMCs or T cells enriched from blood (not recorded which). The receptors originated from a woman between 25 and 40 years old who had recovered from COVID-19.

The genes are TRBV7-9 and TRBJ1-5, with TRBD1 identical over 8 bases. The CDR3 loop spans 16 amino acids. The V and J ends lost 5 bases and 4 bases, in that order; junction bases with no gene match: 10. CDR1 is SEHNR, CDR2 FQNEAQ, per germline (reference sequence). CDR3 in amino acids: CASSPLSGQENQPQHF. As DNA, the CDR3 is TGTGCCAGCAGCCCTCTTTCGGGACAGGAAAATCAGCCCCAGCATTTT.

This chain joins TRBV19 and TRBJ2-3; 8 bases are shared with TRBD2. The CDR3 is 15 amino acids. V lost 3 bases and J lost 2; bases outside the gene matches: 4. Germline CDR1 reads LNHDA; CDR2 reads SQIVND (reference sequence). CDR3 in amino acids: CASSMAGGPTDTQYF. CDR3 nucleotide sequence: TGTGCCAGTAGTATGGCGGGGGGCCCCACAGATACGCAGTATTTT.

This chain connects TRBV14 to TRBJ2-7; tentative D call: TRBD1 (5 bases). This CDR3 comprises 13 residues. V shed 4 bases and J shed 6 bases, with 13 bases lying between them. Germline assignment: CDR1 SGHDN and CDR2 FVKESK. As DNA, the CDR3 is TGTGCCAGCAGCCGGGGCAGGGCCCTCGAGCAGTACTTC. The encoded protein is CASSRGRALEQYF. Looking up the rest from reference TRBV14 and TRBJ2-7 gives the full variable domain: EAGVTQFPSHSVIEKGQTVTLRCDPISGHDNLYWYRRVMGKEIKFLLHFVKESKQDESGMPNNRFLAERTGGTYSTLKVQPAELEDSGVYFCASSRGRALEQYFGPGTRLTVT.

This chain joins TRBV19 and TRBJ1-4, with 8 bases fitting TRBD1. V shed 2 bases, J shed 6 bases, and the junction held 8 bases outside the gene matches. CDR1 and CDR2 (germline): LNHDA, SQIVND (reference sequence). The CDR3 contains 16 residues. In DNA, the CDR3 is TGTGCCAGTAGTATAAGAGCGGACAGGGTGTATGAAAAACTGTTTTTT. It is translated as CASSIRADRVYEKLFF.

The chain joins TRBV19 to TRBJ2-6, with D uncertain. Germline CDR1 reads LNHDA; CDR2 reads SQIVND (reference sequence). V lost 3 bases to trimming and J lost 0 bases, with 6 bases between them. The CDR3 has 15 amino acids. CDR3 DNA sequence: TGTGCCAGTAGTATTCCCAGCTCTGGGGCCAACGTCCTGACTTTC. It encodes CASSIPSSGANVLTF. Looking up the rest from reference TRBV19 and TRBJ2-6 gives the full variable domain: DGGITQSPKYLFRKEGQNVTLSCEQNLNHDAMYWYRQDPGQGLRLIYYSQIVNDFQKGDIAEGYSVSREKKESFPLTVTSAQKNPTAFYLCASSIPSSGANVLTFGAGSRLTVL.

This chain connects TRBV21-1 to TRBJ1-5; no DNA check was done on the table's D call, TRBD1. TRBV21-1 is a pseudogene locus. This CDR3 has 13 residues. The CDR3 spells CASSPDNNQPQHF. DNA for the CDR3: TGTGCCAGCAGTCCTGACAACAATCAGCCCCAGCATTTT.

This clone was recorded once. J is TRBJ1-2 and V is TRBV15; TRBD1 agrees at 9 bases. The CDR3 runs 17 residues. The germline V gene encodes CDR1 LNHNV and CDR2 YYDKDF (reference sequence). V dropped 5 bases and J dropped 1; count of bases not matched to a gene: 11. The CDR3 loop is CATSVTGGEVDNYGYTF. Here the CDR3 DNA reads TGTGCCACCAGCGTGACAGGGGGAGAAGTGGATAACTATGGCTACACCTTC.

The chain uses TRBV4-3 and TRBJ1-2; 7 bases are shared with TRBD1. This CDR3 is built from 17 residues. Trimming removed 7 bases from V and 5 bases from J; junction bases left unmatched: 19. CDR1 and CDR2 from the germline V gene are LGHNA and YSLEER. The CDR3: CASTPKTAGGRKYGYTF. The CDR3 nucleotides read TGCGCCAGCACGCCAAAAACTGCAGGGGGGCGAAAATATGGCTACACCTTC.

Of note for this clone: Within the sample, other DNA sequences also encode this same CDR3. The chain employs TRBV4-3 and TRBJ1-1, with D possibly TRBD1 on 6 matching bases. Deletions cut 0 bases from V and 2 bases from J, with 13 bases between. The germline CDR1 and CDR2 sequences are LGHNA and YSLEER. This CDR3 contains 16 residues. CDR3 residues: CASSQDRAGDNTEAFF. Here the CDR3 DNA reads TGCGCCAGCAGCCAAGATAGGGCAGGGGACAACACTGAAGCTTTCTTT.

The chain uses TRBV18 and TRBJ2-1, with D possibly matching TRBD2 (7 bases). Trimming pared 3 bases from V and 1 base from J, leaving 10 bases between. The length of the CDR3 is 15 residues. The germline CDR1 and CDR2 sequences are KGHSH and LQKENI. Here the CDR3 DNA reads TGTGCCAGCTCACCGGGGGGGGCATCCTACAATGAGCAGTTCTTC. Translation gives CASSPGGASYNEQFF.

The chain combines TRBV6-2 or TRBV6-3 with TRBJ2-1; 12 bases line up with TRBD1. This CDR3 region has 16 residues. V shed 4 bases and J 6 bases; nucleotides not matched to a gene: 7. Germline V gives CDR1 MNHEY, CDR2 SVGEGT. CDR3 nucleotide sequence: TGTGCCAGCAGTTCCCCGGGACAGGGGGCTTTCAATGAGCAGTTCTTC. Its translation is CASSSPGQGAFNEQFF.

The CDR3: CASSLIGGSQETQYF. In DNA form, the CDR3 reads TGTGCCAGCAGCTTAATTGGAGGGTCACAAGAGACCCAGTACTTC. V usage is TRBV7-9 and J usage is TRBJ2-5; D is perhaps TRBD2 (6 bases). Trimming took 2 bases from V and 2 from J, leaving 12 bases between them. The germline V gene encodes CDR1 SEHNR and CDR2 FQNEAQ (reference sequence). The CDR3 spans 15 residues.

V gene TRBV20-1 combines with J gene TRBJ2-7; TRBD2 matches at 9 bases. V dropped 3 bases and J dropped 2; count of bases not matched to a gene: 20. This CDR3 has 19 residues. From germline, CDR1 is DFQATT and CDR2 SNEGSKA (reference sequence). CDR3 loop: CSASALAGPSLLGTYEQYF. The CDR3 nucleotides are TGCAGTGCTAGTGCTCTAGCGGGGCCCTCGCTCCTTGGAACCTACGAGCAGTACTTC.

The chain recombines TRBV29-1 with TRBJ2-3, with TRBD1 identical over 9 bases. Germline assignment: CDR1 SQVTM and CDR2 ANQGSEA. This CDR3 is built from 16 residues. The J segment lost 1 base and the V segment lost 1 base, leaving 6 bases of the junction unmatched. CDR3: CSVEVVQGARTDTQYF. The CDR3 DNA is TGCAGCGTTGAAGTCGTACAGGGGGCTCGCACAGATACGCAGTATTTT.